Below, 21 T cell receptor beta chains from the same sample are listed, as sequenced in a study of blood T cell repertoires in COVID-19 (dated by TCRdb to 2020 to 2022). Library generation was performed with the immunoSEQ multiplex PCR assay. TCRdb re-hosts the immuneACCESS table, in-frame sequences only. Its copies lack some clones; in the studies checked, an unresolved V gene accounts for under half of them, and the cause for the rest is not known. The sample records about 150,000 clones, around 82% of which are singletons. About 11% of the sample is taken by the ten largest. Sequencing used peripheral blood. The source of these receptors is a man aged 65-85 years with active or convalescent COVID-19.

This clone has just one count. The chain joins TRBV7-6 to TRBJ2-1, with a tentative D call TRBD1 (6 bases). Germline CDR1 and CDR2: SGHVS and FNYEAQ. The CDR3 has 14 residues. V was pared by 4 bases and J by 6 bases, with 13 bases between. The CDR3 DNA follows: TGTGCCAGCAGCTCACACAGGGTTTTCAATGAGCAGTTCTTC. This gives the protein CASSSHRVFNEQFF.

This chain uses TRBV4-1 with TRBJ2-3, with D possibly TRBD1 on 6 matching bases. The V end lost 4 bases, the J end lost 2 bases, and 22 bases lay between the germline ends. This CDR3 is built from 18 residues. CDR1 and CDR2 (germline): MGHRA, YSYEKL. The CDR3 loop is CASSPHLSGVGHTDTQYF. CDR3 DNA sequence: TGCGCCAGCAGCCCACATTTATCCGGGGTGGGACACACAGATACGCAGTATTTT.

J is TRBJ1-3 and V is TRBV6-5; tentative D call: TRBD1 (6 bases). CDR3 length equals 15 residues. Germline V gene data show CDR1 as MNHEY and CDR2 as SVGAGI. V lost 3 bases and J lost 0, with 9 bases in between. In DNA form, the CDR3 reads TGTGCCAGCAGTTATCAGGGGAGCTCTGGAAACACCATATATTTT. Its translation is CASSYQGSSGNTIYF.

The gene calls are TRBV2 and TRBJ1-1, with a weak D call TRBD1 (5 bases). Germline V gives CDR1 SNHLY, CDR2 FYNNEI. CDR3 size: 13 residues. V dropped 3 bases and J dropped 6 bases, with 11 bases sitting between them. The CDR3 DNA reads TGTGCCAGCAGTGATCAGGGAATCGCTGAAGCTTTCTTT. This translates into CASSDQGIAEAFF.

V gene TRBV5-5 combines with J gene TRBJ2-7, with D unclear. Germline V lookup: CDR1 SGHKS, CDR2 YYEKEE (reference sequence). This CDR3 region has 13 residues. With 6 bases removed from V and 3 bases from J, the gap between germline ends came to 13 bases. The CDR3 is CASTRTTNYEQYF. As DNA, the CDR3 is TGTGCCAGCACCCGTACTACTAACTACGAGCAGTACTTC.

The chain is built from TRBV7-8 and TRBJ1-3; D perhaps matches TRBD1 (6 bases). Germline loops: CDR1 SGHVS, CDR2 FQNEAQ. V lost 5 bases and J 4 bases, leaving 15 bases between the germline ends. There are 15 residues in the CDR3. The CDR3 nucleotides are TGTGCCAGCAGCCCCCAAACAGGGTTCGGAAACACCATATATTTT. Its translation is CASSPQTGFGNTIYF.

The gene calls are TRBV27 and TRBJ1-2, with TRBD1 matching over 8 bases. CDR1 and CDR2 (germline): MNHEY, SMNVEV (reference sequence). With V trimmed by 5 bases and J by 0 bases, 11 bases remained unmatched. CDR3 length equals 17 residues. This CDR3 reads CASSPLRTGRTNYGYTF. In DNA, the CDR3 is TGTGCCAGCAGTCCCCTTAGGACAGGGAGAACTAACTATGGCTACACCTTC.

This clone was seen a few times. The chain employs TRBV28 and TRBJ2-7; possible D gene TRBD1, 6 bases. The CDR3 covers 15 residues. CDR1 MDHEN and CDR2 SYDVKM come from the germline V gene. V gave up 0 bases and J gave up 1 base, with 10 bases separating them. The CDR3 DNA sequence: TGTGCCAGCAGTTTATGGGACAGCAATTCCTACGAGCAGTACTTC. It is translated as CASSLWDSNSYEQYF.

J is TRBJ1-4 and V is TRBV27; D gene unclear. The V gene's germline CDR1 is MNHEY and CDR2 SMNVEV (reference sequence). CDR3 length: 14 residues. Trimming left V 4 bases short and J 6 bases short, with 12 bases between. CDR3 DNA sequence: TGTGCCAGCAGTTGGAACAGACGGCATGAAAAACTGTTTTTT. The encoded protein is CASSWNRRHEKLFF.

V and J are TRBV28 and TRBJ2-7; TRBD1 agrees at 7 bases. The CDR3 loop spans 15 amino acids. Germline V CDR1 and CDR2: MDHEN, SYDVKM. The V and J ends lost 1 base and 6 bases, in that order; junction bases with no gene match: 9. The CDR3 sequence is CASSLFDDRVPEQYF. CDR3 nucleotide sequence: TGTGCCAGCAGTTTATTCGACGACAGGGTGCCCGAGCAGTACTTC.

CDR3 coding DNA: TGTGCCAGTAGTATAGCAACAGGCTCTAGTCAAGCCTACGAGCAGTACTTC. As protein: CASSIATGSSQAYEQYF. This chain uses TRBV19 with TRBJ2-7, with D possibly TRBD1 on 5 matching bases. This CDR3 region has 17 residues. Per germline, CDR1 LNHDA and CDR2 SQIVND (reference sequence). V shed 1 base and J shed 2 bases, with 18 bases lying between them. The full variable domain, rest sourced from reference TRBV19 and TRBJ2-7, is DGGITQSPKYLFRKEGQNVTLSCEQNLNHDAMYWYRQDPGQGLRLIYYSQIVNDFQKGDIAEGYSVSREKKESFPLTVTSAQKNPTAFYLCASSIATGSSQAYEQYFGPGTRLTVT.

This clone has just a few counts. The chain employs TRBV5-4 and TRBJ1-6, with 8 bases that match TRBD1. The CDR3 contains 16 residues. After removal of 5 bases from V and 2 bases from J, the junction contained 6 bases not matched to a gene. Germline CDR1 reads SGHNT; CDR2 reads YYREEE (reference sequence). The CDR3 DNA is TGTGCCAGCAGTTACGCGACAGGGGCCTATAATTCACCCCTCCACTTT. It encodes CASSYATGAYNSPLHF.

The chain is built from TRBV19 and TRBJ2-2, with 15 bases lining up with TRBD2. Per germline, CDR1 LNHDA and CDR2 SQIVND (reference sequence). J gave up 5 bases and V 4 bases, and 2 bases lay outside the gene matches. The CDR3 has 16 amino acids. The CDR3 spells CASSTGLAGGTGELFF. The DNA of the CDR3 is TGTGCCAGTAGTACCGGACTAGCGGGAGGGACCGGGGAGCTGTTTTTT.

The chain employs TRBV7-9 and TRBJ2-7; 12 positions agree with TRBD1. V lost 11 bases and J lost 5; bases outside the gene matches: 10. The CDR3 spans 14 residues. Germline assignment: CDR1 SEHNR and CDR2 FQNEAQ (reference sequence). CDR3 residues: CAAGGTGGKDEQYF. In DNA form, the CDR3 reads TGTGCCGCTGGGGGGACAGGGGGCAAGGACGAGCAGTACTTC. The entire variable domain, with the rest obtained from reference TRBV7-9 and TRBJ2-7, is as follows: DTGVSQNPRHKITKRGQNVTFRCDPISEHNRLYWYRQTLGQGPEFLTYFQNEAQLEKSRLLSDRFSAERPKGSFSTLEIQRTEQGDSAMYLCAAGGTGGKDEQYFGPGTRLTVT.

The CDR3 sequence: CASSDGTTANEKLFF. CDR3 in DNA: TGCGCCAGCAGCGACGGGACAACGGCTAATGAAAAACTGTTTTTT. V is TRBV5-1 and J is TRBJ1-4; tentative D call: TRBD1 (6 bases). The CDR3 runs to 15 residues. The V end lost 4 bases, the J end lost 3 bases, and 13 bases lay between the germline ends. Germline V CDR1 and CDR2: SGHRS, YFSETQ.

The chain recombines TRBV9 with TRBJ2-7; weak D call: TRBD1 (5 bases). Germline V gives CDR1 SGDLS, CDR2 YYNGEE. V gave up 4 bases and J gave up 4 bases, with 12 bases separating them. The CDR3 has 13 residues. The CDR3 is CASSPNQGYEQYF. DNA for the CDR3: TGTGCCAGCAGCCCGAACCAGGGATACGAGCAGTACTTC. The full variable domain, completed using reference TRBV9 and TRBJ2-7, is DSGVTQTPKHLITATGQRVTLRCSPRSGDLSVYWYQQSLDQGLQFLIQYYNGEERAKGNILERFSAQQFPDLHSELNLSSLELGDSALYFCASSPNQGYEQYFGPGTRLTVT.

The V and J genes are TRBV18 and TRBJ2-3; the D is unclear. CDR1 is KGHSH and CDR2 is LQKENI in the germline V gene. The germline V and J ends were trimmed by 6 bases and 0 bases, with 4 bases remaining between them. This CDR3 has 12 amino acids. The DNA of the CDR3 is TGTGCCAGCTCGGGCAGCACAGATACGCAGTATTTT. Translated, it gives CASSGSTDTQYF.

Only a few counts were recorded for this clone. The V gene is TRBV5-1, the J gene TRBJ2-7, with TRBD2 matching 8 bases. The CDR3 runs to 15 residues. V shed 2 bases and J 7 bases; nucleotides not matched to a gene: 11. Germline CDR1 is SGHRS and CDR2 is YFSETQ. The CDR3 sequence: CASSFAGGREKEQYF. Written as DNA, the CDR3 is TGCGCCAGCAGCTTCGCGGGGGGTCGCGAGAAAGAGCAGTACTTC.

This clone occurred once. The rearrangement uses TRBV7-2 and TRBJ1-2; possibly TRBD1 for D (6 bases). Trimming shortened V by 5 bases and J by 6 bases, and 22 bases separated the two germline ends. Looked up from germline, CDR1 is SGHTA and CDR2 is FQGNSA. The CDR3 contains 16 residues. CDR3 sequence reads: CASSPTNAGTRNGYTF. The CDR3 DNA is TGTGCCAGCAGCCCCACCAATGCCGGGACAAGGAATGGCTACACCTTC. The entire variable domain, with the rest obtained from reference TRBV7-2 and TRBJ1-2, is as follows: GAGVSQSPSNKVTEKGKDVELRCDPISGHTALYWYRQSLGQGLEFLIYFQGNSAPDKSGLPSDRFSAERTGGSVSTLTIQRTQQEDSAVYLCASSPTNAGTRNGYTFGSGTRLTVV.

CDR3 nucleotide sequence: TGTGCCAGCAGCGTAAGGGACAGGATGAATTCACCCCTCCACTTT. It encodes CASSVRDRMNSPLHF. This chain uses TRBV9 with TRBJ1-6; the match to TRBD1 covers 8 bases. V shed 1 base, J shed 7 bases, and the junction held 4 bases outside the gene matches. The CDR3 is 15 amino acids. CDR1 SGDLS and CDR2 YYNGEE come from the germline V gene.

The V call is TRBV4-3, the J call TRBJ1-2, with 11 bases that match TRBD1. CDR1 and CDR2 from the germline V gene are LGHNA and YSLEER. The CDR3 sequence is 14 residues long. V was clipped by 6 bases and J by 7 bases; unmatched bases: 7. The CDR3 DNA sequence: TGCGCCAGCAGTCCTGGACAGGGGGCGGGTGGCTACACCTTC. It yields the protein CASSPGQGAGGYTF.